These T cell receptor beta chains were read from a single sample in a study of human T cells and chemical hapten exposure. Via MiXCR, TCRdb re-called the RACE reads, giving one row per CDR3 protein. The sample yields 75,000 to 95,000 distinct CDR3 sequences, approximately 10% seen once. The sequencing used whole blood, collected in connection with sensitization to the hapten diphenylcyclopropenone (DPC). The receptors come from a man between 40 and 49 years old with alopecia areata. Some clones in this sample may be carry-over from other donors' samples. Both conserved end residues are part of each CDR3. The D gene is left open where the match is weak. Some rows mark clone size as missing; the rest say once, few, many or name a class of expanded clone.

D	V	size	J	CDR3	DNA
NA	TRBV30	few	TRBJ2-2	CAWAQRWKPTGELFF	TGTGCCTGGGCCCAGCGATGGAAGCCCACCGGGGAGCTGTTTTTT
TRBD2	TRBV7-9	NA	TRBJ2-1	CASSSTDGAGDQSHEQFF	TGTGCCAGCAGCTCAACTGACGGAGCGGGAGATCAATCACATGAGCAGTTCTTC
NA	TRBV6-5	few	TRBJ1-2	CASSYPIGGNYGYTF	TGTGCCAGCAGTTACCCGATTGGGGGGAACTATGGCTACACCTTC
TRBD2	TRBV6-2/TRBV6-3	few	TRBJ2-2	CASKFSGRPTGELFF	TGTGCCAGCAAGTTTAGCGGGAGACCCACCGGGGAGCTGTTTTTT
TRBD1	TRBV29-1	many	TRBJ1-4	CSANRGRGEKLFF	TGCAGCGCCAACAGGGGGAGAGGAGAAAAACTGTTTTTT
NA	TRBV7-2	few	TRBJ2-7	CASSLDSHNYEQYF	TGTGCCAGCAGCTTAGACAGCCACAACTACGAGCAGTACTTC
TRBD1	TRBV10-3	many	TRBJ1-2	CATSSQGPVVYGYTF	TGTGCCACCAGCTCACAGGGGCCTGTCGTCTATGGCTACACCTTC
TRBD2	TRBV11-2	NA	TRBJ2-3	CASSLGTSGRDTQYF	TGTGCCAGCAGCTTAGGAACTAGCGGGAGAGATACGCAGTATTTT
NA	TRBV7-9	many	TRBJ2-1	CASSPSSEQFF	TGTGCCAGCAGTCCGAGTAGTGAGCAGTTCTTC
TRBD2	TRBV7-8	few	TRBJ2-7	CASSLPTSGPLEQYF	TGTGCCAGCAGCCTCCCGACTAGCGGGCCCCTGGAGCAGTACTTC
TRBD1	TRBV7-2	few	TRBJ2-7	CASSPYNRGLDEQYF	TGTGCCAGCAGCCCCTACAACAGGGGGCTCGACGAGCAGTACTTC
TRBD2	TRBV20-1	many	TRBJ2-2	CSARSAGGNTGELFF	TGCAGTGCTAGGTCAGCGGGGGGGAACACCGGGGAGCTGTTTTTT
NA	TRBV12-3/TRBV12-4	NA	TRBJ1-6	CASRLDTHNSPLHF	TGTGCCAGCAGACTAGACACTCATAATTCACCCCTCCACTTT
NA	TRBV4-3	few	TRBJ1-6	CASSQDRGTVISPLHF	TGCGCCAGCAGCCAAGATCGGGGGACGGTGATTTCACCCCTCCACTTT
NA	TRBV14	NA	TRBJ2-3	CASSPGNRATDTQYF	TGTGCCAGCAGCCCTGGGAACAGGGCCACAGATACGCAGTATTTT
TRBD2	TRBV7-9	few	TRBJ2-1	CASSLGGSSSSYNEQFF	TGTGCCAGCAGCTTGGGCGGGAGTTCTAGCTCCTACAATGAGCAGTTCTTC
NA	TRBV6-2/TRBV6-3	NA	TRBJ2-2	CASSYAVGAGELFF	TGTGCCAGCAGTTACGCGGTGGGGGCCGGGGAGCTGTTTTTT
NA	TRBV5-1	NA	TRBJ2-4	CASSVGRAGVKNIQYF	TGCGCCAGCAGCGTTGGAAGAGCCGGAGTCAAAAACATTCAGTACTTC
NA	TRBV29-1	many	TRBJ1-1	CSVEGNTEAFF	TGCAGCGTCGAAGGAAACACTGAAGCTTTCTTT
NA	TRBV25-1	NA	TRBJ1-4	CASSETNPGPNEKLFF	TGTGCCAGCAGTGAGACCAATCCCGGGCCAAATGAAAAACTGTTTTTT
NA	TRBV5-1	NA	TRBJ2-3	CASSLIATSTDTQYF	TGCGCCAGCAGCTTGATAGCGACTAGCACAGATACGCAGTATTTT
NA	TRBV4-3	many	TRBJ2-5	CASSQDGRGGETQYF	TGCGCCAGCAGCCAAGATGGGAGGGGGGGAGAGACCCAGTACTTC
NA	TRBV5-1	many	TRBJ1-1	CASSLAGGSMNTEAFF	TGCGCCAGCAGCTTGGCCGGAGGCAGCATGAACACTGAAGCTTTCTTT
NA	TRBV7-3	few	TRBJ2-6	CASSPDSGQGSIGANVLTF	TGTGCCAGCAGCCCGGACTCGGGGCAGGGGTCTATCGGGGCCAACGTCCTGACTTTC
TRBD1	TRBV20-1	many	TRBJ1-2	CSARDQGQGSYGYTF	TGCAGTGCTAGAGATCAGGGACAGGGGAGCTATGGCTACACCTTC
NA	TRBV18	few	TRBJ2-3	CASSPPPVWGTSTDTQYF	TGTGCCAGCTCACCACCCCCGGTGTGGGGGACTAGCACAGATACGCAGTATTTT
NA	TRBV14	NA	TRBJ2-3	CASSQELGLNTDTQYF	TGTGCCAGCAGCCAAGAATTAGGACTCAACACAGATACGCAGTATTTT